This is a list of T cell receptor beta chains from one sample in a study of blood T cell repertoires in COVID-19. The assay was immunoSEQ multiplex PCR, and TCRdb's table has in-frame clones only and misses some. This sample has under 200,000 clones, with about nine tenths found just once. The sample taken for sequencing was peripheral blood. All receptors come from a woman aged 55-69 years with COVID-19, enrolled during active disease. Each CDR3 is given with its conserved first and last residue. A D gene is named only where the DNA matches it firmly. Clone size is shown for a subset of rows, as once, few, many or a class of expanded clone.

v_gene: TRBV5-1
abundance: .
d_gene: TRBD1
j_gene: TRBJ1-5
len: 16
CDR3nt: TGCGCCAGCAGCTTGGGACAGGGGGCAGGCAATCAGCCCCAGCATTTT
CDR3aa: CASSLGQGAGNQPQHF

v_gene: TRBV7-2
abundance: once
d_gene: .
j_gene: TRBJ1-1
len: 13
CDR3nt: TGTGCCAGCAGCGAAGAGGCGCGGGATGAAGCTTTCTTT
CDR3aa: CASSEEARDEAFF

v_gene: TRBV2
abundance: .
d_gene: .
j_gene: TRBJ2-1
len: 12
CDR3nt: TGTGCCAGCAGCTCAGACTACAATGAGCAGTTCTTC
CDR3aa: CASSSDYNEQFF

v_gene: TRBV6-4
abundance: .
d_gene: TRBD2
j_gene: TRBJ2-3
len: 14
CDR3nt: TGTGCCAGCAGTGGCGGGGGGAGCACAGATACGCAGTATTTT
CDR3aa: CASSGGGSTDTQYF

v_gene: TRBV5-1
abundance: .
d_gene: TRBD2
j_gene: TRBJ2-3
len: 18
CDR3nt: TGCGCCAGCAGCTGGCTAGCGGGAGGGCCTTTGGTAACAGATACGCAGTATTTT
CDR3aa: CASSWLAGGPLVTDTQYF

v_gene: TRBV5-1
abundance: .
d_gene: TRBD2
j_gene: TRBJ2-1
len: 15
CDR3nt: TGCGCCAGCAGCTTGTTACTAGCGGGAGCCAATGAGCAGTTCTTC
CDR3aa: CASSLLLAGANEQFF

v_gene: TRBV7-9
abundance: few
d_gene: .
j_gene: TRBJ2-7
len: 14
CDR3nt: TGTGCCAGCAGCTTAGCGGGAGATCCTTTCGAGCAGTACTTC
CDR3aa: CASSLAGDPFEQYF

v_gene: TRBV30
abundance: .
d_gene: .
j_gene: TRBJ2-7
len: 11
CDR3nt: TGTGCCTGGAGTGTACTTGACGAGCAGTACTTC
CDR3aa: CAWSVLDEQYF

v_gene: TRBV14
abundance: .
d_gene: TRBD2
j_gene: TRBJ2-7
len: 14
CDR3nt: TGTGCCAGCAGCCTGGGACTAGCGGGAGACGAGCAGTACTTC
CDR3aa: CASSLGLAGDEQYF

v_gene: TRBV7-2
abundance: .
d_gene: TRBD1
j_gene: TRBJ1-2
len: 15
CDR3nt: TGTGCCAGCAGCCAAATGGACAGGGGGAGCTATGGCTACACCTTC
CDR3aa: CASSQMDRGSYGYTF

v_gene: TRBV5-1
abundance: .
d_gene: TRBD1
j_gene: TRBJ1-5
len: 14
CDR3nt: TGCGCCAGCAGCTTGGACAGGGGGCAACAGCCCCAGCATTTT
CDR3aa: CASSLDRGQQPQHF

v_gene: TRBV20-1
abundance: .
d_gene: TRBD1
j_gene: TRBJ1-2
len: 14
CDR3nt: TGCAGTGCTAGTTCACAGGGGGTAGCGAATGGCTACACCTTC
CDR3aa: CSASSQGVANGYTF

v_gene: TRBV7-2
abundance: .
d_gene: TRBD1
j_gene: TRBJ1-1
len: 14
CDR3nt: TGTGCCAGCAGCGCCCAGGGGGCGAACACTGAAGCTTTCTTT
CDR3aa: CASSAQGANTEAFF

v_gene: TRBV10-3
abundance: .
d_gene: .
j_gene: TRBJ1-2
len: 17
CDR3nt: TGTGCCATCAGTGAGACCGAAGGGCGCAGGGCTAACTATGGCTACACCTTC
CDR3aa: CAISETEGRRANYGYTF

v_gene: TRBV11-2
abundance: .
d_gene: TRBD2
j_gene: TRBJ2-3
len: 15
CDR3nt: TGTGCCAGCAGCTTAAAGGCGGGGGGGCCAGATACGCAGTATTTT
CDR3aa: CASSLKAGGPDTQYF

v_gene: TRBV25-1
abundance: .
d_gene: TRBD1
j_gene: TRBJ1-2
len: 15
CDR3nt: TGTGCCAGCGCCCAGGTCCAGGGGGCAGGCTATGGCTACACCTTC
CDR3aa: CASAQVQGAGYGYTF

v_gene: TRBV18
abundance: .
d_gene: TRBD2
j_gene: TRBJ2-1
len: 16
CDR3nt: TGTGCCAGCTCACCACTTTCTAGCGGTTCCTACAATGAGCAGTTCTTC
CDR3aa: CASSPLSSGSYNEQFF

v_gene: TRBV12-3/TRBV12-4
abundance: .
d_gene: .
j_gene: TRBJ1-1
len: 13
CDR3nt: TGTGCCAGCAGTTTAGTCCGGTCGGCTGAAGCTTTCTTT
CDR3aa: CASSLVRSAEAFF

v_gene: TRBV3-1/TRBV3-2
abundance: .
d_gene: .
j_gene: TRBJ1-2
len: 13
CDR3nt: TGTGCCAGCAGCCACGGGCAGGGCTATGGCTACACCTTC
CDR3aa: CASSHGQGYGYTF

v_gene: TRBV7-9
abundance: .
d_gene: .
j_gene: TRBJ2-5
len: 11
CDR3nt: TGTGCCAGCAGCTTCAAAGAGACCCAGTACTTC
CDR3aa: CASSFKETQYF

v_gene: TRBV7-2
abundance: .
d_gene: TRBD2
j_gene: TRBJ2-1
len: 19
CDR3nt: TGTGCCAGCAGCCTACCGTCGCGGGAGTGGTCCCGATCCTACAATGAGCAGTTCTTC
CDR3aa: CASSLPSREWSRSYNEQFF

v_gene: TRBV14
abundance: .
d_gene: .
j_gene: TRBJ1-2
len: 13
CDR3nt: TGTGCCAGCAGCCAAGTCCCTTACTATGGCTACACCTTC
CDR3aa: CASSQVPYYGYTF

v_gene: TRBV6-5
abundance: .
d_gene: TRBD1
j_gene: TRBJ1-4
len: 14
CDR3nt: TGTGCCAGCAGTTACAGGGGGCCGGATGAAAAACTGTTTTTT
CDR3aa: CASSYRGPDEKLFF

v_gene: TRBV19
abundance: few
d_gene: TRBD1
j_gene: TRBJ1-5
len: 14
CDR3nt: TGTGCCAGTAAGGACAGGGATCCCAATCAGCCCCAGCATTTT
CDR3aa: CASKDRDPNQPQHF

v_gene: TRBV20-1
abundance: .
d_gene: TRBD2
j_gene: TRBJ2-5
len: 11
CDR3nt: TGCAGGGGGGGGTTCCAAGAGACCCAGTACTTC
CDR3aa: CRGGFQETQYF

v_gene: TRBV6-4
abundance: .
d_gene: TRBD2
j_gene: TRBJ2-7
len: 15
CDR3nt: TGTGCCAGCAGTGTCGTAGCGGGCCCCTCCTACGAGCAGTACTTC
CDR3aa: CASSVVAGPSYEQYF

v_gene: TRBV24-1
abundance: .
d_gene: .
j_gene: TRBJ1-2
len: 12
CDR3nt: TGTGCCGTCGGACAGTTCAGCTATGGCTACACCTTC
CDR3aa: CAVGQFSYGYTF

v_gene: TRBV20-1
abundance: .
d_gene: .
j_gene: TRBJ1-2
len: 11
CDR3nt: TGCAGTGCCCGGGACACCTATGGCTACACCTTC
CDR3aa: CSARDTYGYTF

v_gene: TRBV2
abundance: .
d_gene: .
j_gene: TRBJ2-4
len: 11
CDR3nt: TGTGCCAGCAGGGACTCTCGGGAGATGGGCTTC
CDR3aa: CASRDSREMGF

v_gene: TRBV19
abundance: .
d_gene: .
j_gene: TRBJ1-3
len: 16
CDR3nt: TGTGCCAGTAGACGGTCACCTTCGAGCTCTGGAAACACCATATATTTT
CDR3aa: CASRRSPSSSGNTIYF

v_gene: TRBV2
abundance: .
d_gene: .
j_gene: TRBJ1-6
len: 12
CDR3nt: TGTGCCAGCTCCTTCTATAATTCACCCCTCCACTTT
CDR3aa: CASSFYNSPLHF

v_gene: TRBV7-8
abundance: .
d_gene: TRBD1
j_gene: TRBJ1-5
len: 13
CDR3nt: TGTGCCAGCAGCTGGACAGGAACTCAGCCCCAGCATTTT
CDR3aa: CASSWTGTQPQHF

v_gene: TRBV27
abundance: .
d_gene: .
j_gene: TRBJ1-1
len: 14
CDR3nt: TGTGCCAGCAGTTTTCCCGACAGAATGTCTGAAGCTTTCTTT
CDR3aa: CASSFPDRMSEAFF

v_gene: TRBV4-1
abundance: .
d_gene: TRBD2
j_gene: TRBJ2-1
len: 14
CDR3nt: TGCGCCAGCAGCCCCCTAGCGGGGGGGAATGAGCAGTTCTTC
CDR3aa: CASSPLAGGNEQFF

v_gene: TRBV5-1
abundance: .
d_gene: .
j_gene: TRBJ1-2
len: 13
CDR3nt: TGCGCCAGCAGGACAGTTCCCAACTATGGCTACACCTTC
CDR3aa: CASRTVPNYGYTF

v_gene: TRBV7-2
abundance: .
d_gene: .
j_gene: TRBJ1-1
len: 14
CDR3nt: TGTGCCAGCAGCTTAGACAGGGTCTCCATTGAAGCTTTCTTT
CDR3aa: CASSLDRVSIEAFF

v_gene: TRBV5-3
abundance: .
d_gene: TRBD2
j_gene: TRBJ2-1
len: 15
CDR3nt: TGTGCCAGAAGCTTGGAGCGGGAGTACTACAATGAGCAGTTCTTC
CDR3aa: CARSLEREYYNEQFF

v_gene: TRBV19
abundance: once
d_gene: TRBD2
j_gene: TRBJ2-2
len: 15
CDR3nt: TGTGCCAGTACCCTTGGGGGGAGGGTTACCGGGGAGCTGTTTTTT
CDR3aa: CASTLGGRVTGELFF

v_gene: TRBV6-5
abundance: .
d_gene: .
j_gene: TRBJ1-1
len: 15
CDR3nt: TGTGCCAGCAGTTACTCGCGGACTTCGAACACTGAAGCTTTCTTT
CDR3aa: CASSYSRTSNTEAFF

v_gene: TRBV9
abundance: .
d_gene: TRBD1
j_gene: TRBJ2-1
len: 15
CDR3nt: TGTGCCAGCAGCGGGAACGACAGGGGGCACAATGAGCAGTTCTTC
CDR3aa: CASSGNDRGHNEQFF

v_gene: TRBV4-1
abundance: .
d_gene: TRBD1
j_gene: TRBJ2-2
len: 18
CDR3nt: TGCGCCAGCAGCCACCCGGGACAGGGATCTGCGAACACCGGGGAGCTGTTTTTT
CDR3aa: CASSHPGQGSANTGELFF

v_gene: TRBV19
abundance: .
d_gene: .
j_gene: TRBJ2-1
len: 14
CDR3nt: TGTGCCACCGGAGGAGGGGCCTCCTACAATGAGCAGTTCTTC
CDR3aa: CATGGGASYNEQFF

v_gene: TRBV2
abundance: once
d_gene: .
j_gene: TRBJ2-3
len: 14
CDR3nt: TGTGCCAGCAAAAGGAGTAGCGGCACGGATACGCAGTATTTT
CDR3aa: CASKRSSGTDTQYF

v_gene: TRBV10-3
abundance: few
d_gene: .
j_gene: TRBJ1-4
len: 15
CDR3nt: TGTGCCATCAGTGAGTCCGTTGCAACTAATGAAAAACTGTTTTTT
CDR3aa: CAISESVATNEKLFF

v_gene: TRBV19
abundance: .
d_gene: TRBD2
j_gene: TRBJ2-7
len: 16
CDR3nt: TGTGCCAGTAGTACCACCCCACGGGGGGGCCTCTACGAGCAGTACTTC
CDR3aa: CASSTTPRGGLYEQYF

v_gene: TRBV4-3
abundance: .
d_gene: .
j_gene: TRBJ1-3
len: 15
CDR3nt: TGCGCCAGCAGCCAAGTACGAGGCCCTGGAAACACCATATATTTT
CDR3aa: CASSQVRGPGNTIYF

v_gene: TRBV6-5
abundance: .
d_gene: .
j_gene: TRBJ1-4
len: 14
CDR3nt: TGTGCCAGCAGCACCTCCGGAGAGGGGAGGAAACTGTTTTTT
CDR3aa: CASSTSGEGRKLFF

v_gene: TRBV19
abundance: .
d_gene: TRBD2
j_gene: TRBJ2-7
len: 17
CDR3nt: TGTGCCAGTAGTATACTGGCGGGAGGCTCGTCGGCCTACGAGCAGTACTTC
CDR3aa: CASSILAGGSSAYEQYF

v_gene: TRBV12-5
abundance: .
d_gene: .
j_gene: TRBJ1-6
len: 13
CDR3nt: TGTGCTAGTGGTCAGGGTTCAAATTCACCCCTCCACTTT
CDR3aa: CASGQGSNSPLHF

v_gene: TRBV4-3
abundance: .
d_gene: .
j_gene: TRBJ1-2
len: 15
CDR3nt: TGCGCCAGCAGCCAAGCCTCAACGGGAACAGCTGGCTACACCTTC
CDR3aa: CASSQASTGTAGYTF

v_gene: TRBV7-2
abundance: few
d_gene: .
j_gene: TRBJ2-2
len: 15
CDR3nt: TGTGCCAGCAGCTTAGTCCGCCGAGGCACCGGGGAGCTGTTTTTT
CDR3aa: CASSLVRRGTGELFF